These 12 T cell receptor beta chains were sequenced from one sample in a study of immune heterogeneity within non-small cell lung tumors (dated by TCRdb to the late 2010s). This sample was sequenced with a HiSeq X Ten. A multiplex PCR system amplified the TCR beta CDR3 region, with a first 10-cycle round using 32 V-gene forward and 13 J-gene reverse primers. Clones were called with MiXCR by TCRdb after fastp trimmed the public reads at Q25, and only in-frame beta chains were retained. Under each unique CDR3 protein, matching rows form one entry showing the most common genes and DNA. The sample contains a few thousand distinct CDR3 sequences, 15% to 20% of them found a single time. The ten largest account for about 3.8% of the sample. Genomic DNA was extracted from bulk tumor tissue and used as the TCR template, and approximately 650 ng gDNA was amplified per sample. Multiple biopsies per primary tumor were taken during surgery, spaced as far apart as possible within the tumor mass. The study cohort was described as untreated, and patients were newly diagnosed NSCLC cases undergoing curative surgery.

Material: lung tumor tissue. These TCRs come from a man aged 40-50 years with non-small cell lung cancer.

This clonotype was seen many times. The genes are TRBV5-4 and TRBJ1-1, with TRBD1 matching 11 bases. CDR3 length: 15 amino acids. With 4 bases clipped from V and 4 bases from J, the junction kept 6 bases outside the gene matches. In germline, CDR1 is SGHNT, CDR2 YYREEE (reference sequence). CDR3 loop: CASSLAGTGGTEAFF. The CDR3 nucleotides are TGTGCCAGCAGCCTCGCCGGGACAGGGGGCACTGAAGCTTTCTTT.

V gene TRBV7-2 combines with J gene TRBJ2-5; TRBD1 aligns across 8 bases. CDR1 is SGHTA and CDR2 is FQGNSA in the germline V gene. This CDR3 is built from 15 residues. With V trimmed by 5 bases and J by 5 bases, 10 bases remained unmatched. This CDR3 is CASSQGQDGQETQYF. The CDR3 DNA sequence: TGTGCCAGCAGCCAGGGACAGGACGGGCAGGAGACCCAGTACTTC.

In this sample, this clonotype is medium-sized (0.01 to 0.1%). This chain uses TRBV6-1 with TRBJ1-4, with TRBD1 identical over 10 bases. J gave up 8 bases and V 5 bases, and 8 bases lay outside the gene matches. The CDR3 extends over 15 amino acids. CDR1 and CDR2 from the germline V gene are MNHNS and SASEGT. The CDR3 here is CASSPRQGAREKLFF. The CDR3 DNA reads TGTGCCAGCAGTCCACGACAGGGGGCTCGCGAAAAACTGTTTTTT.

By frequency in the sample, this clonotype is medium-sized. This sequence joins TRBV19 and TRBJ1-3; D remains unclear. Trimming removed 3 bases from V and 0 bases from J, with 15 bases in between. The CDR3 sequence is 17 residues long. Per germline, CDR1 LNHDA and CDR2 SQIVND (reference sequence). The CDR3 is CASSIAGQSSSGNTIYF. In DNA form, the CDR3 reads TGTGCCAGTAGTATCGCCGGGCAGAGCAGCTCTGGAAACACCATATATTTT.

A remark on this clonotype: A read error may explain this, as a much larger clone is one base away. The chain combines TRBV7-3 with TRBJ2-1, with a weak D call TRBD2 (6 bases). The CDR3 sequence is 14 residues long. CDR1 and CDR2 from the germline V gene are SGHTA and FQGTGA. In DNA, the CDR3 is TGTGCCAGCAGATTAAGCCTAGCGAGCAATGAGCAGTTCTTC. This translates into CASRLSLASNEQFF.

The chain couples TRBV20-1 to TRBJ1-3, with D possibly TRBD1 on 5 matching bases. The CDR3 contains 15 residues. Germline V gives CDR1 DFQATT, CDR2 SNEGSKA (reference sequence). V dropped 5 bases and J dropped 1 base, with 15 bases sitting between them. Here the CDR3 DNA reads TGCAGTGCTCAGAAGCGGGGGTGGTCTGGAAACACCATATATTTT. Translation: CSAQKRGWSGNTIYF.

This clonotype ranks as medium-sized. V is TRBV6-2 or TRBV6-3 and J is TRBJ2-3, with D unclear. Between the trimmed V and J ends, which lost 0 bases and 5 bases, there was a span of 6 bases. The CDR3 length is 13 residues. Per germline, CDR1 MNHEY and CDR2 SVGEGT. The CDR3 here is CASSYSLGDTQYF. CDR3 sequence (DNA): TGTGCCAGCAGTTACTCGTTGGGAGATACGCAGTATTTT.

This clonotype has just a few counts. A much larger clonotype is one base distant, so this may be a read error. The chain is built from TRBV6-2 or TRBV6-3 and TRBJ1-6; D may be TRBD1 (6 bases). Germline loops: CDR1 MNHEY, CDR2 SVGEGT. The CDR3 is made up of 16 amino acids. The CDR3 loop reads CASSHTGPLRISPIHF. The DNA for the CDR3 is TGTGCCAGCAGCCATACAGGGCCCCTTAGGATCTCACCCATCCACTTT.

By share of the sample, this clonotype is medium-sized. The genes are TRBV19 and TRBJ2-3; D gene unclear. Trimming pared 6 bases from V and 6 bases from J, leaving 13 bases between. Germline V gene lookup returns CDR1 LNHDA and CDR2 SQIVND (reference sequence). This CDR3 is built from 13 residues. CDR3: CASSIREEDTQYF. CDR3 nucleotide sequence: TGTGCCAGTAGCATCCGAGAGGAGGATACGCAGTATTTT.

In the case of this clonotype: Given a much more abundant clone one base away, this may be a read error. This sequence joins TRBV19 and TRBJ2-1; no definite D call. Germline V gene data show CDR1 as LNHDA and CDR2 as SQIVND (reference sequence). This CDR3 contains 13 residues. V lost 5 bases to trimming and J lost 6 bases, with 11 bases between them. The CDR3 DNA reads TGTGCCAGTAGTCCCCGAAGTGCCAATGAGCAGTTCTTC. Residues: CASSPRSANEQFF.

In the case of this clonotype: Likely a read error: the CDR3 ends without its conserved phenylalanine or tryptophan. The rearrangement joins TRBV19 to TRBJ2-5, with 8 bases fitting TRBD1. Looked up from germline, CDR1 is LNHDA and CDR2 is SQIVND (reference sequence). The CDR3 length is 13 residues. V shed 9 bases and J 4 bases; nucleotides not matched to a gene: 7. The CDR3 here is CASSLDRGETQYS. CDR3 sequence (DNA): TGTGCCAGCAGTTTAGACAGGGGAGAGACCCAGTACTCC.

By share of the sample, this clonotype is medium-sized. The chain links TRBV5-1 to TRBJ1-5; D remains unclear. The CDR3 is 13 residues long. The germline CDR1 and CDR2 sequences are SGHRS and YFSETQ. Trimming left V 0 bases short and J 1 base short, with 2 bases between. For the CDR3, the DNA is TGCGCCAGCAGCTTGGGAAGCAATCAGCCCCAGCATTTT. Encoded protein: CASSLGSNQPQHF.